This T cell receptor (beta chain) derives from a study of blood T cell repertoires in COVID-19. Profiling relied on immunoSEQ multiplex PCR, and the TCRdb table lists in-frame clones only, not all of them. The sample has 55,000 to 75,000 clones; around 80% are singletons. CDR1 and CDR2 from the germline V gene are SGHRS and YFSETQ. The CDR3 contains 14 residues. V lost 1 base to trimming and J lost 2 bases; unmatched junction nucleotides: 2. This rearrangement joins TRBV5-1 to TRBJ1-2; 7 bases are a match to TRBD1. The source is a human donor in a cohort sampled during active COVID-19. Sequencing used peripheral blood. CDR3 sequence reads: CASSLTGANYGYTF. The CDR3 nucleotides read TGCGCCAGCAGCTTGACAGGGGCGAACTATGGCTACACCTTC. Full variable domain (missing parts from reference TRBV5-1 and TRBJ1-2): KAGVTQTPRYLIKTRGQQVTLSCSPISGHRSVSWYQQTPGQGLQFLFEYFSETQRNKGNFPGRFSGRQFSNSRSEMNVSTLELGDSALYLCASSLTGANYGYTFGSGTRLTVV.